Shown below are 18 T cell receptor beta chains from a single sample sequenced in a study of CD8 T cells in Susac syndrome. Reverse transcription of roughly 0.5 to 1 ug RNA was performed with random hexamers. TCRdb re-called the immunoSEQ multiplex PCR reads with MiXCR, one entry per CDR3 protein. The sample holds roughly 130,000 distinct CDR3 sequences, just over 95% seen once. Sequencing used CD4+ T cells from PBMCs. These receptor sequences come from a human donor with Susac syndrome.

The gene calls are TRBV20-1 and TRBJ1-1, with a tentative D call TRBD1 (6 bases). Trimming removed 5 bases at V and 2 bases at J, with 21 bases between. Germline V gives CDR1 DFQATT, CDR2 SNEGSKA (reference sequence). The CDR3 totals 16 residues. CDR3 bases: TGCAGTGCTTCCAACTCAGGGAGGGGGACAAACACTGAAGCTTTCTTT. Its translation is CSASNSGRGTNTEAFF.

The chain has TRBV6-5 and TRBJ2-7; no clear D gene. Trimming took 5 bases from V and 4 from J, leaving 12 bases between them. From germline, CDR1 is MNHEY and CDR2 SVGAGI. This CDR3 is 13 amino acids long. CDR3 residues: CASSAGRRYEQYF. CDR3 nucleotide sequence: TGTGCCAGCAGTGCCGGACGGAGATACGAGCAGTACTTC.

The chain uses TRBV29-1 and TRBJ1-2; the D gene is possibly TRBD1 (6 bases). The length of the CDR3 is 13 residues. Trimming left V 7 bases short and J 0 bases short, with 12 bases between. Per the germline V gene, CDR1 is SQVTM and CDR2 is ANQGSEA. CDR3 amino acids: CSARTDSNYGYTF. The CDR3 region has the DNA TGCAGCGCTCGGACAGACTCTAACTATGGCTACACCTTC.

The rearrangement joins TRBV28 to TRBJ1-5; D not resolved. The CDR3 runs 12 residues. V was clipped by 2 bases and J by 6 bases, with 5 bases between them. CDR1 is MDHEN and CDR2 is SYDVKM in the germline V gene. For the CDR3, the DNA is TGTGCCAGCAGTTTAAACGGTCAGCCCCAGCATTTT. Translated: CASSLNGQPQHF.

The J gene is TRBJ2-5, the V gene TRBV29-1, with D tentatively TRBD2 (5 bases). Per germline, CDR1 SQVTM and CDR2 ANQGSEA. V lost 6 bases, J lost 2 bases, and 25 bases lay in between. This CDR3 contains 17 residues. The CDR3, as DNA: TGCAGCGTCCGGGGTATTCTTGGACCCACGGGTCAAGAGACCCAGTACTTC. Amino acid sequence: CSVRGILGPTGQETQYF.

This chain connects TRBV12-5 to TRBJ2-7; TRBD2 matches at 9 bases. Looked up from germline, CDR1 is LGHNT and CDR2 is FRNRAP. J was trimmed by 6 bases and V by 2 bases; bases with no gene match: 11. There are 16 residues in the CDR3. The CDR3 is CASGLTSGYLGVEQYF. The CDR3 DNA follows: TGTGCTAGTGGTTTGACTAGCGGGTACCTAGGAGTCGAGCAGTACTTC.

The chain links TRBV20-1 to TRBJ2-6; weak D call: TRBD1 (6 bases). Deletions cut 3 bases from V and 2 bases from J, with 8 bases between. Per germline, CDR1 DFQATT and CDR2 SNEGSKA (reference sequence). CDR3 length: 14 residues. The CDR3 reads CSASEGAGANVLTF. CDR3 DNA sequence: TGCAGTGCTAGTGAGGGGGCTGGGGCCAACGTCCTGACTTTC.

The V call is TRBV24-1, the J call TRBJ2-1; 10 bases are shared with TRBD2. Germline V gene sequence: CDR1 KGHDR, CDR2 SFDVKD. This CDR3 is built from 13 residues. V was pared by 7 bases and J by 7 bases, with 3 bases of the junction left unmatched. The CDR3 spells CATRAGGGNEQFF. For the CDR3, the DNA is TGTGCCACCAGAGCGGGAGGGGGAAATGAGCAGTTCTTC.

The V and J genes are TRBV30 and TRBJ2-3; tentatively, D is TRBD1 (5 bases). Between the trimmed V and J ends, which lost 0 bases and 7 bases, there was a span of 14 bases. Germline V CDR1 and CDR2: GTSNPN, SVGIG (reference sequence). The CDR3 is 14 amino acids. The CDR3 region has the DNA TGTGCCTGGAGTGTGGGCAGGGTCGAAAATACGCAGTATTTT. Translated: CAWSVGRVENTQYF.

The chain employs TRBV7-3 and TRBJ2-6, with D unclear. CDR3 length equals 16 residues. With 1 base removed from V and 2 bases from J, the gap between germline ends came to 9 bases. Germline values: CDR1 SGHTA, CDR2 FQGTGA. This chain's CDR3 is CASSLNTYTGANVLTF. DNA of the CDR3: TGTGCCAGCAGCTTAAACACTTACACTGGGGCCAACGTCCTGACTTTC.

V gene TRBV29-1 combines with J gene TRBJ2-1, with no clear D. This CDR3 spans 11 amino acids. Germline CDR1 and CDR2: SQVTM and ANQGSEA. With 2 bases removed from V and 10 bases from J, the gap between germline ends came to 9 bases. CDR3 bases: TGCAGCGTTGAACATGAGGTGGAGCAGTTCTTC. Encoded protein: CSVEHEVEQFF.

The chain joins TRBV12-3 or TRBV12-4 to TRBJ1-1, with D possibly TRBD1 on 6 matching bases. The CDR3 extends over 13 amino acids. V was cut by 5 bases and J by 8 bases, with 15 bases left in between. The CDR3 DNA sequence: TGTGCCAGCAGTCTCCAGTGGACAGCCGAAGCTTTCTTT. Translating gives CASSLQWTAEAFF.

The rearrangement uses TRBV30 and TRBJ1-2; D not certain. Germline-derived CDR1 and CDR2 are GTSNPN and SVGIG (reference sequence). CDR3 length: 12 residues. Between the trimmed V and J ends, which lost 5 bases and 2 bases, there was a span of 9 bases. The CDR3 DNA follows: TGTGCCTGGCGGACGGAGAACTATGGCTACACCTTC. It yields the protein CAWRTENYGYTF.

The V call is TRBV5-1, the J call TRBJ2-1; D might be TRBD1 or TRBD2, each matching 5 bases. Germline V gives CDR1 SGHRS, CDR2 YFSETQ. The CDR3 contains 14 residues. Trimming pared 0 bases from V and 5 bases from J, leaving 9 bases between. CDR3 loop: CASSLGEGNNEQFF. The CDR3 DNA follows: TGCGCCAGCAGCTTGGGAGAGGGGAACAATGAGCAGTTCTTC. Using reference TRBV5-1 and TRBJ2-1 for the parts outside the CDR3, the full variable domain is KAGVTQTPRYLIKTRGQQVTLSCSPISGHRSVSWYQQTPGQGLQFLFEYFSETQRNKGNFPGRFSGRQFSNSRSEMNVSTLELGDSALYLCASSLGEGNNEQFFGPGTRLTVL.

In this sample, this clonotype turned up a few times. V is TRBV3-1 and J is TRBJ2-7; no firm D call. The germline gives CDR1 LGHDT, CDR2 YNNKEL (reference sequence). This CDR3 contains 12 residues. V dropped 4 bases and J dropped 0 bases, with 4 bases sitting between them. Written as DNA, the CDR3 is TGTGCCAGCAGCCGAAGCTCCTACGAGCAGTACTTC. Translation gives CASSRSSYEQYF.

The DNA of the CDR3 is TGTGCCAGCAGGGCTGGGTCCAACCCCTACGAGCAGTACTTC. Protein: CASRAGSNPYEQYF. V and J are TRBV5-4 and TRBJ2-7; no clear D gene. V was clipped by 5 bases and J by 2 bases, with 14 bases between them. Germline CDR1 reads SGHNT; CDR2 reads YYREEE (reference sequence). This CDR3 has 14 residues.

The rearrangement links TRBV28 to TRBJ1-1; 7 bases fit TRBD1. Germline V lookup: CDR1 MDHEN, CDR2 SYDVKM. The CDR3 is made up of 14 amino acids. The J segment lost 5 bases and the V segment lost 5 bases, leaving 8 bases of the junction unmatched. CDR3 nucleotides: TGTGCCAGCAGTCTCTCGACAGGGTGGACTGAAGCTTTCTTT. Its translation: CASSLSTGWTEAFF.

The J gene is TRBJ2-1, the V gene TRBV14; possibly TRBD1 for D (5 bases). With 1 base removed from V and 3 bases from J, the gap between germline ends came to 13 bases. The CDR3 runs to 16 residues. Germline V gene lookup returns CDR1 SGHDN and CDR2 FVKESK. The CDR3 DNA reads TGTGCCAGCAGCCAAGCAGGGATTAGGTACTACAATGAGCAGTTCTTC. It specifies CASSQAGIRYYNEQFF.